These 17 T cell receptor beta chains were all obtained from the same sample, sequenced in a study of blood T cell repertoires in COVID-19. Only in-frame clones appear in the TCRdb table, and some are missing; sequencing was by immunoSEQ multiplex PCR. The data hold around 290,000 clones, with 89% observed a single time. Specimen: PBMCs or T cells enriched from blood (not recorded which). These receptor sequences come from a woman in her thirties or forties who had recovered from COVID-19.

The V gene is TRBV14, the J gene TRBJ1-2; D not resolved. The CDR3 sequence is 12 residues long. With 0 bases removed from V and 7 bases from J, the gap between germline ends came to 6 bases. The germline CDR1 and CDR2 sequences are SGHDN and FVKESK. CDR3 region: CASSQDHFGYTF. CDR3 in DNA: TGTGCCAGCAGCCAAGATCATTTTGGCTACACCTTC.

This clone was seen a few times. CDR3 in amino acids: CASSLGLVDEQFF. The CDR3 DNA follows: TGTGCCAGCAGCCTAGGACTAGTCGATGAGCAGTTCTTC. This chain uses TRBV4-2 with TRBJ2-1; 7 bases match TRBD2. CDR3 length: 13 amino acids. V lost 4 bases and J lost 8; bases outside the gene matches: 5. The germline V gene encodes CDR1 LGHNA and CDR2 YNFKEQ.

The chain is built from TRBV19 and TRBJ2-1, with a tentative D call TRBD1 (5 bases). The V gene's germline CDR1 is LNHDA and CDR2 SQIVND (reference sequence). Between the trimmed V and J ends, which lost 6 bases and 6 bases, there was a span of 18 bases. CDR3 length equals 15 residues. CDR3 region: CASRTQGIGFNEQFF. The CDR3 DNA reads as TGTGCCAGTAGAACGCAGGGTATAGGGTTCAATGAGCAGTTCTTC.

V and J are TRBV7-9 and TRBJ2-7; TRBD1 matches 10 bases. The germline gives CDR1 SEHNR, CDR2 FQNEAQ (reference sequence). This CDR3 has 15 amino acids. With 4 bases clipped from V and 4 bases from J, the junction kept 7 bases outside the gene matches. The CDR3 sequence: CASSYGTGDFYEQYF. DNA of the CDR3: TGTGCCAGCAGCTATGGGACAGGGGACTTTTACGAGCAGTACTTC.

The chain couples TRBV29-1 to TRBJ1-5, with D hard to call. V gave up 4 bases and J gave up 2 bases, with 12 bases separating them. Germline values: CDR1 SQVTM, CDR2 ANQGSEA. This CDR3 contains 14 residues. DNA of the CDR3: TGCAGCGTTGCCCCTGGGAGTGGCAATCAGCCCCAGCATTTT. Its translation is CSVAPGSGNQPQHF.

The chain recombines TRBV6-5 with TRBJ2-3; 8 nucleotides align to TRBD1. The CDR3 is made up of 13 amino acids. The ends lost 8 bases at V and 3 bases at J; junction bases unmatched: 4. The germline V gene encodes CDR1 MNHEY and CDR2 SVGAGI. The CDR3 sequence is CASHRGMTDTQYF. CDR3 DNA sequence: TGTGCCAGCCACAGGGGGATGACAGATACGCAGTATTTT.

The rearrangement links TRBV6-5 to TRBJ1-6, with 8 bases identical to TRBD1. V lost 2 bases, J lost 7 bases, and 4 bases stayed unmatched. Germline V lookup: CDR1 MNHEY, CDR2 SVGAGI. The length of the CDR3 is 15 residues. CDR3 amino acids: CASSYGTGLNSPLHF. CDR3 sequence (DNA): TGTGCCAGCAGTTACGGGACAGGTCTCAATTCACCCCTCCACTTT.

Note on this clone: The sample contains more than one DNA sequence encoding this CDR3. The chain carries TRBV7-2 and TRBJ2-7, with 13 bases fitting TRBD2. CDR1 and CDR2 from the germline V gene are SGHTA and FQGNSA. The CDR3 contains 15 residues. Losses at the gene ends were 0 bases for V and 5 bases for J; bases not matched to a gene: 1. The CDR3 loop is CASSLALAGGNEQYF. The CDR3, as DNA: TGTGCCAGCAGCTTAGCACTAGCGGGAGGGAACGAGCAGTACTTC.

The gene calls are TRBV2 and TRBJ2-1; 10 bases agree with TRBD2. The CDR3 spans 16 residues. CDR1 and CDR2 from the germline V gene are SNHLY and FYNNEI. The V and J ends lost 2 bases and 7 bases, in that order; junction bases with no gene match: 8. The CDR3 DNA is TGTGCCAGCAGTGAACAGGGGCTAGCGGGAGTTAATGAGCAGTTCTTC. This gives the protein CASSEQGLAGVNEQFF.

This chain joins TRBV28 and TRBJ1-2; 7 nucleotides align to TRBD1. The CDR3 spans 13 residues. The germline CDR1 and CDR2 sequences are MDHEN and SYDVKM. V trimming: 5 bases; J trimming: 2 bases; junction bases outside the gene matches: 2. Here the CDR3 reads CASSVGGNYGYTF. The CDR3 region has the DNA TGTGCCAGCAGTGTAGGGGGCAACTATGGCTACACCTTC.

CDR3 bases: TGTGCCAGCAGCGTCGGGACTAGCGGGGGTGATGAGCAGTTCTTC. Protein: CASSVGTSGGDEQFF. The gene calls are TRBV9 and TRBJ2-1, with 14 bases aligning to TRBD2. V was clipped by 2 bases and J by 8 bases; unmatched bases: 3. CDR3 size: 15 residues. Germline assignment: CDR1 SGDLS and CDR2 YYNGEE.

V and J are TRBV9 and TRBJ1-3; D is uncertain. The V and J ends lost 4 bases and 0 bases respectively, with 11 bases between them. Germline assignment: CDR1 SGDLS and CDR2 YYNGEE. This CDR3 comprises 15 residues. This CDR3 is CASSPGGRSGNTIYF. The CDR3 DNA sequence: TGTGCCAGCAGCCCCGGAGGGCGCTCTGGAAACACCATATATTTT.

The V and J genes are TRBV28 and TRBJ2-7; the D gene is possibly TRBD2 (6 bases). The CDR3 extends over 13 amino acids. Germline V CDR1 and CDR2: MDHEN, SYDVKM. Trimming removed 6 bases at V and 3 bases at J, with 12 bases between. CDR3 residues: CASRAGGNYEQYF. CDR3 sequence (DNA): TGTGCCAGCAGAGCCGGGGGAAACTACGAGCAGTACTTC.

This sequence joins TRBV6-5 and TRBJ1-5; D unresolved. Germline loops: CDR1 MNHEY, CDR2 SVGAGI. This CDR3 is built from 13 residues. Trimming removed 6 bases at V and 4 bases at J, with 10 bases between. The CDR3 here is CASSYARNQPQHF. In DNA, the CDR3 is TGTGCCAGCAGCTATGCACGAAATCAGCCCCAGCATTTT.

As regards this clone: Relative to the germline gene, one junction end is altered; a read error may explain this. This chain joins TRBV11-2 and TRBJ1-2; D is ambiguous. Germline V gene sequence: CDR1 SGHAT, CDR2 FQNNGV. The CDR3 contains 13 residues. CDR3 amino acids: CASSLDENYGYTF. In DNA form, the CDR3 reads TGTGCCAGCAGTTTAGACGAGAACTATGGCTACACCTTC.

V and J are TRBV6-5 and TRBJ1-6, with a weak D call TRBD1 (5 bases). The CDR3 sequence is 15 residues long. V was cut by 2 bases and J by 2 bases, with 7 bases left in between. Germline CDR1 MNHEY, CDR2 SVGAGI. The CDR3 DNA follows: TGTGCCAGCAGTTACGGCAGGGCCTATAATTCACCCCTCCACTTT. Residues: CASSYGRAYNSPLHF.

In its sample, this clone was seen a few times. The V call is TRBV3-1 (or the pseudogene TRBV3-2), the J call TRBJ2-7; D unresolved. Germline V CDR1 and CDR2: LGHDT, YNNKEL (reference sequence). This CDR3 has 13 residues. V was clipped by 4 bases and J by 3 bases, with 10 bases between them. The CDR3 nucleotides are TGTGCCAGCAGCCCCCGAGGCGTCTACGAGCAGTACTTC. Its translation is CASSPRGVYEQYF.